This T cell receptor beta chain was obtained from a study of cytomegalovirus exposure and HLA in healthy donors. About the research overall: In an early release, HLA-typed donors contributed tens of millions of unique TCR sequences. Findings and caveats of the study: It was only CMV serostatus that was available as immune exposure information.

As for this clone: Its antigen remains unknown.

The CDR3 is made up of 14 amino acids. V lost 10 bases and J lost 7; bases outside the gene matches: 14. Germline values: CDR1 LNHDA, CDR2 SQIVND (reference sequence). The primer mix had 60 Vbeta and 13 Jbeta primers. TCRdb's copy holds only in-frame clones and misses some; the assay was immunoSEQ multiplex PCR. The sample table sets out 100,000 to 150,000 clones. The TCR sequence derives from a man aged 40-55 years in good health and CMV-seronegative. What was sequenced was PBMCs. The chain couples TRBV19 to TRBJ2-7; 9 bases agree with TRBD1. CDR3 loop: CATTPRDRDGEQYF. CDR3 nucleotides: TGTGCCACCACCCCCCGGGACAGGGATGGAGAGCAGTACTTC.